This is a list of T cell receptor beta chains from one sample in a study of blood T cell repertoires in COVID-19. Assay used: immunoSEQ multiplex PCR; TCRdb lists only in-frame clones, some missing. Counted here are 310,000 or so clones, about 91% occurring once; the ten biggest clones make up roughly a tenth. The sequencing input was PBMCs or T cells enriched from blood (not recorded which). The source is a woman in her forties who had recovered from COVID-19. The CDR3 runs from the conserved cysteine through the conserved F or W. Each record gives: D gene, clone size, V gene, J gene, CDR3 protein, CDR3 DNA. A D gene is named only where the DNA matches it firmly. Only part of the rows carry a size: once, few, many, or a class if the clone is expanded.

TRBD1,-,TRBV11-1,TRBJ2-4,CASSSRQGGNIQYF,TGTGCCAGCAGCTCCCGACAGGGCGGGAACATTCAGTACTTC
TRBD1,-,TRBV4-3,TRBJ1-4,CASSLGTGAKLFF,TGCGCCAGCAGCTTGGGGACAGGCGCGAAACTGTTTTTT
TRBD2,-,TRBV6-1,TRBJ2-3,CASSADFSGGIGTDTQYF,TGTGCCAGCAGTGCGGATTTTTCGGGGGGAATCGGCACAGATACGCAGTATTTT
-,-,TRBV6-2/TRBV6-3,TRBJ1-2,CASSTGSNYGYTF,TGTGCCAGCAGTACAGGATCTAACTATGGCTACACCTTC
TRBD1,-,TRBV2,TRBJ2-1,CASSPGQGSYNEQFF,TGTGCCAGCAGTCCCGGACAGGGCTCCTACAATGAGCAGTTCTTC
-,-,TRBV6-1,TRBJ1-2,CASSEGGASPNYGYTF,TGTGCCAGCAGTGAAGGGGGAGCCTCTCCTAACTATGGCTACACCTTC
TRBD2,-,TRBV12-5,TRBJ2-7,CASGVAGSYEQYF,TGTGCTAGTGGGGTAGCGGGATCATACGAGCAGTACTTC
TRBD1,-,TRBV6-5,TRBJ1-6,CASSYSHTGVGSPLHF,TGTGCCAGCAGTTACTCCCATACAGGGGTTGGTTCACCCCTCCACTTT
-,-,TRBV15,TRBJ2-2,CATSRGYRAGTGELFF,TGTGCCACCAGCAGAGGTTACAGGGCTGGGACCGGGGAGCTGTTTTTT
-,-,TRBV7-2,TRBJ2-7,CASSLSGGQNSYEQYF,TGTGCCAGCAGCTTATCGGGCGGACAGAACTCCTACGAGCAGTACTTC
TRBD1,-,TRBV11-2,TRBJ2-2,CASSFGTGNTGELFF,TGTGCCAGCAGCTTTGGGACAGGCAACACCGGGGAGCTGTTTTTT
TRBD1,-,TRBV5-6,TRBJ2-7,CASSWTGLPYEQYF,TGTGCCAGCAGCTGGACAGGGCTCCCCTACGAGCAGTACTTC
-,-,TRBV3-1/TRBV3-2,TRBJ2-2,CASSQDLVAWNTGELFF,TGTGCCAGCAGCCAAGATCTTGTGGCTTGGAACACCGGGGAGCTGTTTTTT
-,-,TRBV5-8,TRBJ2-1,CASSFMLIEVSANEQFF,TGTGCCAGCAGCTTTATGTTGATTGAGGTCTCGGCCAATGAGCAGTTCTTC
TRBD2,once,TRBV11-2,TRBJ2-7,CASSRLAGTYEQYF,TGTGCCAGCAGCCGACTAGCGGGAACCTACGAGCAGTACTTC
TRBD2,-,TRBV6-5,TRBJ2-5,CASRASGGETQYF,TGTGCCAGCAGGGCTAGCGGCGGGGAGACCCAGTACTTC
TRBD1,-,TRBV7-9,TRBJ1-3,CASSVGQGSSGNTIYF,TGTGCCAGCAGCGTGGGACAGGGTAGCTCTGGAAACACCATATATTTT
-,few,TRBV5-1,TRBJ2-2,CASSTTVNTGELFF,TGCGCCAGCAGCACAACAGTAAACACCGGGGAGCTGTTTTTT
-,-,TRBV4-3,TRBJ2-7,CASSQDPAGGYEQYF,TGCGCCAGCAGCCAAGATCCAGCAGGGGGGTACGAGCAGTACTTC
TRBD2,-,TRBV29-1,TRBJ2-1,CSVEGGGSNEQFF,TGCAGCGTTGAAGGGGGGGGTAGTAATGAGCAGTTCTTC
TRBD2,few,TRBV24-1,TRBJ2-1,CATSDATSGTYNEQFF,TGTGCCACCAGTGACGCCACTAGCGGGACCTACAATGAGCAGTTCTTC
-,once,TRBV24-1,TRBJ2-3,CATSDQDRPSTDTQYF,TGTGCCACCAGTGACCAGGACAGACCCAGCACAGATACGCAGTATTTT
-,-,TRBV11-3,TRBJ2-5,CASSLRGGAKETQYF,TGTGCCAGCAGCTTGAGGGGGGGCGCCAAAGAGACCCAGTACTTC
TRBD1,few,TRBV11-3,TRBJ2-7,CASSPDRDEQYF,TGTGCCAGCAGCCCCGACAGGGACGAGCAGTACTTC
TRBD2,-,TRBV11-2,TRBJ2-5,CASSLDLGTTQETQYF,TGTGCCAGCAGCTTAGATCTGGGGACTACCCAAGAGACCCAGTACTTC
TRBD1,-,TRBV11-2,TRBJ2-5,CASSLDSTGGETQYF,TGTGCCAGCAGCTTAGATTCGACAGGGGGAGAGACCCAGTACTTC
-,few,TRBV29-1,TRBJ2-1,CSVLHLDRTLYNEQFF,TGCAGCGTCCTCCATCTCGACAGGACCCTCTACAATGAGCAGTTCTTC
TRBD2,-,TRBV7-3,TRBJ2-1,CASSLAGEYNEQFF,TGTGCCAGCAGCTTAGCGGGGGAGTACAATGAGCAGTTCTTC
-,once,TRBV24-1,TRBJ2-5,CATSDYQETQYF,TGTGCCACCAGTGACTACCAAGAGACCCAGTACTTC